The rows below give T cell receptor beta chains drawn from one sample of a study of blood T cell repertoires in COVID-19. Using immunoSEQ multiplex PCR, the repertoire was profiled, and TCRdb retains in-frame clones only, with some absent. The sample lists about 310,000 clones, more than 85% occurring once. Material for sequencing was peripheral blood. The source of these receptors is a man aged 65 to 79 with acute or convalescent COVID-19. CDR3s include the opening cysteine and the closing phenylalanine or tryptophan. The D gene is left open where the match is weak. Expanded clones get a size class; other rows say once, few or many, or leave the size out.

>few|TRBD1|TRBV5-6|TRBJ2-3
TGTGCCAGCAGCACTTACTTCGACAGGGCAGGAGATACGCAGTATTTT
CASSTYFDRAGDTQYF
>.|.|TRBV5-5|TRBJ1-4
TGTGCCAGCGGACAGAGGAATAATGAAAAACTGTTTTTT
CASGQRNNEKLFF
>.|.|TRBV5-8|TRBJ2-7
TGTGCCAGCAGCTTGGGGGGCACCTACGAGCAGTACTTC
CASSLGGTYEQYF
>.|TRBD1|TRBV19|TRBJ2-2
TGTGCCAGTAGTGGTATCAGGGGGTTTAACAACACCGGGGAGCTGTTTTTT
CASSGIRGFNNTGELFF
>.|TRBD2|TRBV3-1/TRBV3-2|TRBJ2-5
TGTGCCAGCAGCCACTCGACTAGCGGGGGGGCCAGGACCCAGTACTTC
CASSHSTSGGARTQYF
>.|TRBD1|TRBV19|TRBJ1-1
TGTGCCAGTAGCAACGGTGACAGGGGGCTTACTGAAGCTTTCTTT
CASSNGDRGLTEAFF
>.|TRBD2|TRBV6-6|TRBJ2-1
TGTGCCAGCAGTTACGAAGCGGGACGCTACAATGAGCAGTTCTTC
CASSYEAGRYNEQFF
>.|.|TRBV24-1|TRBJ1-5
TGTGCCACCAGTGGGGAGGGGTGGGAGCCCCAGCATTTT
CATSGEGWEPQHF
>.|TRBD1|TRBV28|TRBJ1-1
TGTGCCAGCAGTTTCAGTCCCGGGACAGGGCTGAACACTGAAGCTTTCTTT
CASSFSPGTGLNTEAFF
>.|TRBD2|TRBV29-1|TRBJ2-5
TGCAGCGTTCTAGCGGGGCAAGAGACCCAGTACTTC
CSVLAGQETQYF
>.|TRBD1|TRBV5-5|TRBJ1-2
TGTGCCAGCAGCTCCGGGACAGGACCCTCCGCGGGCTACACCTTC
CASSSGTGPSAGYTF
>few|.|TRBV7-9|TRBJ1-2
TGTGCCAGCAGCTTTGACTCCTATGGCTACACCTTC
CASSFDSYGYTF
>.|TRBD1|TRBV30|TRBJ1-4
TGTGCCTGGGAACCGGGACAGGGTTTTGCAACTAATGAAAAACTGTTTTTT
CAWEPGQGFATNEKLFF
>.|.|TRBV19|TRBJ2-5
TGTGCCAGCGGACAGCGAGAGACCCAGTACTTC
CASGQRETQYF
>.|.|TRBV5-1|TRBJ2-1
TGCGCCAGCACCTTGGCGGCAGGGGCAGGCAATGAGCAGTTCTTC
CASTLAAGAGNEQFF
>.|.|TRBV6-5|TRBJ1-6
TGTGCCAGCATTGGGGCTCCTAATAATTCACCCCTCCACTTT
CASIGAPNNSPLHF
>once|.|TRBV5-4|TRBJ1-4
TGTGCCAGCAGCCCAGAAGCAACTAATGAAAAACTGTTTTTT
CASSPEATNEKLFF
>.|.|TRBV2|TRBJ1-2
TGTGCCAGCAGTTTGACAAACATTAACTATGGCTACACCTTC
CASSLTNINYGYTF
>.|.|TRBV5-5|TRBJ2-5
TGTGCCAGCAGCCCGCACCAGGGTGGAGAGACCCAGTACTTC
CASSPHQGGETQYF
>.|TRBD2|TRBV28|TRBJ2-3
TGTGCCAGCAGTTCGGGGGGGAGCGCAGATACGCAGTATTTT
CASSSGGSADTQYF
>.|TRBD1|TRBV5-1|TRBJ2-2
TGCGCCAGCAGCCCAGGGGGCTGGGCCGGGGAGCTGTTTTTT
CASSPGGWAGELFF
>.|.|TRBV2|TRBJ1-5
TGTGCCAGCAGTGTCCAGGGGTTTTACCAGCCCCAGCATTTT
CASSVQGFYQPQHF
>once|TRBD1|TRBV5-6|TRBJ2-6
TGTGCCAGCAACTTATTGGGACAGGTACTGTACGGGGCCAACGTCCTGACTTTC
CASNLLGQVLYGANVLTF